This record covers a single T cell receptor (beta chain). The assay was carried out at the deep level. Method: immunoSEQ multiplex PCR; TCRdb's copy keeps in-frame clones and lacks some. In the table there are some 1,900,000 clones, about 95% of which are singletons. The germline CDR1 and CDR2 sequences are MDHEN and SYDVKM. This CDR3 has 16 residues. V was trimmed by 5 bases and J by 1 base, leaving 17 bases between them. This sample is part of a study of shared clonotypes between healthy human individuals. Across the study: Three CD4 naive, three CD4 memory, two CD8 naive and one CD8 memory plate were used per donor.

As defined, naive CD8 cells were CD45RO-negative and positively selected for CCR7, with terminally differentiated effector memory CD45RA+ cells excluded. The chain has TRBV28 and TRBJ1-1, with a possible D match to TRBD1 (6 bases). Input material: naive CD8+ T cells sorted from blood. This TCR was sampled from a man aged 18-30 years in good health. The CDR3 loop reads CASSPLMGGWNTEAFF. The CDR3 DNA follows: TGTGCCAGCAGTCCGTTGATGGGGGGCTGGAACACTGAAGCTTTCTTT.